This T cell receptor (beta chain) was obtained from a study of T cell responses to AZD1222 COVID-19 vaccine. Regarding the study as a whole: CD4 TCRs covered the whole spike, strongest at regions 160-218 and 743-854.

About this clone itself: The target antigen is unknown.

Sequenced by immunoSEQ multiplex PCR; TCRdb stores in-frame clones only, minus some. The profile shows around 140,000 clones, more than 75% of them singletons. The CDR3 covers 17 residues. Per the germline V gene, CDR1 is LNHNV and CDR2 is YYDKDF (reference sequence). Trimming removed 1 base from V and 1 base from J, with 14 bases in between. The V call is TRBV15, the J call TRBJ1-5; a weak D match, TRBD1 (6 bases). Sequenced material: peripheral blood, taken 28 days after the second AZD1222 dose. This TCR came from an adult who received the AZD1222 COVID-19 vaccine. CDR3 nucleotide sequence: TGTGCCACCAGCAGAGGGATGGTTGGACAGAGCAATCAGCCCCAGCATTTT. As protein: CATSRGMVGQSNQPQHF.